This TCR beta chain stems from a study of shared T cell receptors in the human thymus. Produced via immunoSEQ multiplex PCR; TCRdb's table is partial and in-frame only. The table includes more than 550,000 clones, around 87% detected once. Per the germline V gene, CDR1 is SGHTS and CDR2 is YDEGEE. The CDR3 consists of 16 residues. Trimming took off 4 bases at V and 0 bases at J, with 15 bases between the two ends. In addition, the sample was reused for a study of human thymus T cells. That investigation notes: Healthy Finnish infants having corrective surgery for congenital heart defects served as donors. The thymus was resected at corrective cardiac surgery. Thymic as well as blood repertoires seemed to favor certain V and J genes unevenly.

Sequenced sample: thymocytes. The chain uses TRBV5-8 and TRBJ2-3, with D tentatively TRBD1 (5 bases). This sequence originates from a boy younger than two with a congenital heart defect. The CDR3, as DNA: TGTGCCAGCAGCCCCTCGGACAACCTCAGCACAGATACGCAGTATTTT. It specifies CASSPSDNLSTDTQYF.